The 18 T cell receptor beta chains reported below all come from one sample, sequenced in a study of T cell clonality in common variable immunodeficiency. Libraries were prepared by immunoSEQ multiplex PCR; TCRdb keeps only in-frame clonotypes and omits some of them. Sampling found about 40,000 clones, none seen once. The sample consisted of peripheral blood mononuclear cells. The receptor source for this set is a person aged 18 to 70 in good health.

There are many counts of this clone. The read ends 3 residues before the CDR3 terminus; that terminus is restored from the germline J gene. The chain carries TRBV20-1 and TRBJ2-3; the match to TRBD2 covers 10 bases. Germline trimming cut 5 bases from V and 5 bases from J; bases unmatched to any gene: 7. Germline CDR1 reads DFQATT; CDR2 reads SNEGSKA (reference sequence). CDR3 length: 14 amino acids. The CDR3 region is CSAYSGRARDTQYF. The part of the CDR3 DNA that was read is TGCAGTGCTTACAGCGGGAGGGCCAGAGATACG.

This clone was seen many times. The CDR3 goes on 3 residues after the read ends, and that part is filled in from the germline J gene. This chain uses TRBV7-9 with TRBJ2-1; TRBD2 matches 11 bases. Germline CDR1 SEHNR, CDR2 FQNEAQ (reference sequence). The CDR3 contains 15 residues. The junction had 2 bases not matched to a gene; V was cut back by 2 bases and J by 5 bases. The CDR3 spells CASSLRLAGNNEQFF. The DNA read from the CDR3 is TGTGCCAGCAGCTTAAGACTAGCGGGAAACAATGAG.

At least ten counts were recorded for this clone. Sequencing ends 3 residues short of the CDR3 end; the germline J gene provides the rest. This chain links TRBV10-2 with TRBJ2-5; D is perhaps TRBD1 (6 bases). With 3 bases removed from V and 5 bases from J, the gap between germline ends came to 13 bases. Germline V lookup: CDR1 WSHSY, CDR2 SAAADI. The CDR3 is 14 residues long. CDR3 protein: CASSDPGQRETQYF. CDR3 DNA, as far as it was read: TGCGCCAGCAGTGACCCGGGACAACGGGAGACC.

This clone was detected ten times or more. The CDR3 extends 3 residues past the end of the read, so its final part is completed from the germline J gene. The chain couples TRBV20-1 to TRBJ2-4, with TRBD2 matching over 8 bases. Germline loops: CDR1 DFQATT, CDR2 SNEGSKA (reference sequence). The V and J ends lost 0 bases and 8 bases, in that order; junction bases with no gene match: 12. This CDR3 contains 16 residues. The DNA read from the CDR3 is TGCAGTGCTAGAGATCTTGAGCGGGAGAGGATGTACATT. This encodes CSARDLERERMYI. The CDR3 in its entirety is CSARDLERERMYIQYF.

In regard to this clone: The CDR3 is cut off 3 residues early in the read; its end comes from the germline J gene. This chain uses TRBV5-8 with TRBJ2-5; 12 nucleotides line up with TRBD1. CDR3 length equals 14 residues. After removal of 3 bases from V and 4 bases from J, the junction contained 1 base not matched to a gene. Germline assignment: CDR1 SGHTS and CDR2 YDEGEE. CDR3 sequence: CASSWGQGAETQYF. The covered CDR3 bases are TGTGCCAGCAGCTGGGGACAGGGGGCAGAGACC. Drawing the rest from reference TRBV5-8 and TRBJ2-5, the complete variable domain is EAGVTQSPTHLIKTRGQQATLRCSPISGHTSVYWYQQALGLGLQFLLWYDEGEERNRGNFPPRFSGRQFPNYSSELNVNALELEDSALYLCASSWGQGAETQYFGPGTRLLVL.

This clone came up many times. Read data end 3 residues before the CDR3 end; the end is taken from the germline J gene. The V gene is TRBV5-1, the J gene TRBJ2-1; 10 nucleotides align to TRBD2. This CDR3 is built from 15 residues. V was pared by 0 bases and J by 4 bases, with 1 base of the junction left unmatched. Germline loops: CDR1 SGHRS, CDR2 YFSETQ. The covered CDR3 bases are TGCGCCAGCAGCTTGGGGACTAGCGGTTACAATGAG. It is translated as CASSLGTSGYNE. The whole CDR3 sequence is CASSLGTSGYNEQFF.

Regarding this clone: The DNA ends 3 residues before the CDR3 does, and the rest of the CDR3 is filled in from the germline J gene. The V call is TRBV7-9, the J call TRBJ2-7, with D perhaps matching TRBD2 (6 bases). This CDR3 has 13 amino acids. Germline V CDR1 and CDR2: SEHNR, FQNEAQ (reference sequence). Trimming shortened V by 2 bases and J by 5 bases, and 10 bases separated the two germline ends. The CDR3 sequence: CASSLSRGDEQYF. The DNA read from the CDR3 is TGTGCCAGCAGCTTATCTCGCGGGGACGAG.

This clone was counted ten times or more. From the germline J gene comes the end of the CDR3, since the read stops 3 residues before it. The chain recombines TRBV18 with TRBJ2-1, with 7 bases identical to TRBD1. The germline V gene has CDR1 KGHSH and CDR2 LQKENI. The CDR3 runs 18 residues. The V segment lost 6 bases and the J segment 0 bases; nucleotides outside the gene matches: 14. Here the CDR3 reads CASSPGLDGDSSYNEQFF. The DNA read from the CDR3 is TGTGCCAGCTCTCCGGGCCTGGATGGGGACAGCTCCTACAATGAG. The entire variable domain, with the rest obtained from reference TRBV18 and TRBJ2-1, is as follows: NAGVMQNPRHLVRRRGQEARLRCSPMKGHSHVYWYRQLPEEGLKFMVYLQKENIIDESGMPKERFSAEFPKEGPSILRIQQVVRGDSAAYFCASSPGLDGDSSYNEQFFGPGTRLTVL.

This clone was recorded at least ten times. CDR3 DNA, as far as it was read: TGTGCCAGCTTCGGCGGGAGGAAAAACATT. Translating gives CASFGGRKNI. The CDR3 as a whole reads CASFGGRKNIQYF. This sequence joins TRBV2 and TRBJ2-4; 8 bases line up with TRBD2. Coverage ceases 3 residues before the CDR3 finishes, and the germline J gene fills in the end. Per the germline V gene, CDR1 is SNHLY and CDR2 is FYNNEI. V lost 8 bases, J lost 4 bases, and 4 bases stayed unmatched. The CDR3 totals 13 residues. Full variable domain (remainder filled in from reference TRBV2 and TRBJ2-4): EPEVTQTPSHQVTQMGQEVILRCVPISNHLYFYWYRQILGQKVEFLVSFYNNEISEKSEIFDDQFSVERPDGSNFTLKIRSTKLEDSAMYFCASFGGRKNIQYFGAGTRLSVL.

This clone showed up many times. The read ends 3 residues shy of where the CDR3 ends; the end is completed using the germline J gene. The genes are TRBV7-3 and TRBJ1-1; weak D call: TRBD1 (6 bases). Between the trimmed V and J ends, which lost 5 bases and 7 bases, there was a span of 20 bases. In germline, CDR1 is SGHTA, CDR2 FQGTGA. This CDR3 has 15 residues. The CDR3 sequence is CASSLNVGAAGEAFF. CDR3 DNA (partial): TGTGCCAGCAGCCTGAATGTGGGGGCTGCCGGTGAA.

There are many counts of this clone. The CDR3 extends 3 residues past the end of the read, so its final part is completed from the germline J gene. V gene TRBV12-3 or TRBV12-4 combines with J gene TRBJ2-6, with 9 positions matching TRBD1. The CDR3 has 18 amino acids. The ends lost 6 bases at V and 1 base at J; junction bases unmatched: 10. CDR3 loop: CASSKIQGASSGANVLTF. Incomplete CDR3 DNA: TGTGCCAGCAGCAAAATACAGGGGGCGTCGTCTGGGGCCAACGTC.

This clone was recorded at least ten times. The missing CDR3 end, 3 residues past where the read stops, is filled in from the germline J gene. V gene TRBV20-1 combines with J gene TRBJ1-1, with D possibly matching TRBD1 (6 bases). The CDR3 consists of 13 residues. Trimming left V 6 bases short and J 6 bases short, with 17 bases between. CDR1 and CDR2 from the germline V gene are DFQATT and SNEGSKA (reference sequence). CDR3 sequence: CSALMGAGAEAFF. CDR3 DNA (partial): TGCAGTGCATTAATGGGGGCCGGAGCTGAA.

In its sample, this clone was seen many times. Incomplete CDR3 DNA: TGCGCCAGCAGTGAGAAATCGCCATTTCGCGGGGAATATTGGAATGAG. Residues: CASSEKSPFRGEYWNE. The complete CDR3 sequence is CASSEKSPFRGEYWNEQFF. The gene calls are TRBV10-1 and TRBJ2-1; D possibly corresponds to TRBD2 (6 bases). The read ends 3 residues shy of where the CDR3 ends; the end is completed using the germline J gene. The length of the CDR3 is 19 residues. In germline, CDR1 is WNHNN, CDR2 SYGVQD (reference sequence). The V end lost 2 bases, the J end lost 7 bases, and 27 bases lay between the germline ends.

In this sample, this clone turned up many times. The read falls 3 residues short of the CDR3 end, and the missing part is taken from the germline J gene. The chain recombines TRBV4-1 with TRBJ2-7, with D uncertain. V gave up 3 bases and J gave up 2 bases, with 5 bases separating them. The CDR3 covers 12 residues. CDR1 and CDR2 (germline): MGHRA, YSYEKL. Incomplete CDR3 DNA: TGCGCCAGCAGCCACCTAACCTACGAG. Its translation is CASSHLTYE. The complete CDR3 protein is CASSHLTYEQYF.

This clone appeared many times. The read comes to an end 3 residues before the CDR3 does, leaving the germline J gene to fill in the end. The rearrangement uses TRBV20-1 and TRBJ2-2; 9 bases are shared with TRBD1. The V segment lost 3 bases and the J segment 4 bases; nucleotides outside the gene matches: 6. This CDR3 spans 15 amino acids. The germline gives CDR1 DFQATT, CDR2 SNEGSKA (reference sequence). CDR3 amino acids: CSASKQGAVTGELFF. The part of the CDR3 DNA that was read is TGCAGTGCTAGTAAACAGGGGGCGGTCACCGGGGAG.

In this sample, this clone turned up many times. Read data end 3 residues before the CDR3 end; the end is taken from the germline J gene. The chain carries TRBV20-1 and TRBJ1-2; TRBD1 aligns across 9 bases. The CDR3 is 12 residues long. Trimming took 4 bases from V and 4 from J; bases not matched to a gene: 1. Looked up from germline, CDR1 is DFQATT and CDR2 is SNEGSKA (reference sequence). The sequenced CDR3 bases are TGCAGTGCTACGGACAGGGGCTATGGC. It translates to CSATDRGYG. The CDR3 as a whole reads CSATDRGYGYTF.

In its sample, this clone was seen many times. The CDR3 end lies 3 residues beyond the end of the read and is filled in from the germline J gene. The rearrangement joins TRBV6-4 to TRBJ2-1; D may be TRBD1 (6 bases). CDR1 is MRHNA and CDR2 is SNTAGT in the germline V gene. CDR3 length: 15 residues. The V end lost 4 bases, the J end lost 5 bases, and 15 bases lay between the germline ends. The chain's CDR3 is CASSVGLAGDNEQFF. CDR3 bases read: TGTGCCAGCAGTGTAGGTCTGGCAGGGGACAATGAG.

This clone has ten or more counts. The read is 3 residues too short to cover the CDR3 end, so that end is filled in from the germline J gene. The genes are TRBV6-2 or TRBV6-3 and TRBJ1-5, with 7 bases identical to TRBD1. This CDR3 spans 15 amino acids. CDR1 and CDR2 (germline): MNHEY, SVGEGT. The J segment lost 7 bases and the V segment lost 6 bases, leaving 12 bases of the junction unmatched. CDR3: CASRRQTGIGQPQHF. The covered CDR3 bases are TGTGCCAGCAGGCGGCAGACAGGGATTGGGCAGCCC.